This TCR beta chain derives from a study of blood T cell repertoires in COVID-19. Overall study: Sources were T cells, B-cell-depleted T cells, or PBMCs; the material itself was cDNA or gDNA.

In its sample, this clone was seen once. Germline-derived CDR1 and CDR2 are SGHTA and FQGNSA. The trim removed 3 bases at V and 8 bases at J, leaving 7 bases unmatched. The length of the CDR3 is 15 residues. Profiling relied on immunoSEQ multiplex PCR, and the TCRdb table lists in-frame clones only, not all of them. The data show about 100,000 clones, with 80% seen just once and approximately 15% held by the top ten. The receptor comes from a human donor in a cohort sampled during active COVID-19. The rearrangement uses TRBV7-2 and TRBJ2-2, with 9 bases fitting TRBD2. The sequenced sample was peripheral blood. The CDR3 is CASSLVLAGEGELFF. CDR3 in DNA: TGTGCCAGCAGCTTGGTACTAGCGGGCGAAGGGGAGCTGTTTTTT.